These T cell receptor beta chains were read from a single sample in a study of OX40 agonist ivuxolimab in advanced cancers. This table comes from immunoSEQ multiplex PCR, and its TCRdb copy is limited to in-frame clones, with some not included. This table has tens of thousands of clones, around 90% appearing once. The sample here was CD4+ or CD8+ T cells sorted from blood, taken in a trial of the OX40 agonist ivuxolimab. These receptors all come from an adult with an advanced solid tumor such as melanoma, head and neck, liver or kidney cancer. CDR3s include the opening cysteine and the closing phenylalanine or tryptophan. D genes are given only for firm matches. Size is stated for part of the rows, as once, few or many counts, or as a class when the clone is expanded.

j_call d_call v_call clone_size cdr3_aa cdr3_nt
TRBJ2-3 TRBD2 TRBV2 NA CASSDWGLGTDTQYF TGTGCCAGCAGTGATTGGGGACTAGGAACAGATACGCAGTATTTT
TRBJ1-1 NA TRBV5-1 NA CASSLLGSEAFF TGCGCCAGCAGCTTGCTGGGTTCTGAAGCTTTCTTT
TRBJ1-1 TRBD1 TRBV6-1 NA CASSELVKGGPGTEAFF TGTGCCAGCAGTGAACTTGTTAAAGGGGGCCCGGGCACTGAAGCTTTCTTT
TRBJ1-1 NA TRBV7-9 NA CASSLVSGGADTEAFF TGTGCCAGCAGCTTAGTGAGTGGCGGGGCAGACACTGAAGCTTTCTTT
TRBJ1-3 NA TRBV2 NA CASSEVGNTIYF TGTGCCAGCAGTGAGGTCGGAAACACCATATATTTT
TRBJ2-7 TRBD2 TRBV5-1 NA CASSFGAGGFLDEQYF TGCGCCAGCAGCTTCGGGGCGGGAGGGTTTCTGGACGAGCAGTACTTC
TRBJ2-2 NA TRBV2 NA CASSDGLAGELFF TGTGCCAGCAGTGACGGACTCGCCGGGGAGCTGTTTTTT
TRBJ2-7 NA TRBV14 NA CASSSSWGRHYEQYF TGTGCCAGCAGCTCCAGTTGGGGTAGGCACTACGAGCAGTACTTC
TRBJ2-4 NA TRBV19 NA CASSVGLLGRQNIQYF TGTGCCAGTAGTGTGGGACTCCTGGGGCGCCAAAACATTCAGTACTTC
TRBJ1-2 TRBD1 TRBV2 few CASREDRASNYGYTF TGTGCCAGCAGAGAGGACAGGGCCTCTAACTATGGCTACACCTTC
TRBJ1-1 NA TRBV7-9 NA CASSPTHVLIRTEAFF TGTGCCAGCAGCCCAACTCATGTGTTGATTCGCACTGAAGCTTTCTTT